The present T cell receptor beta chain was sequenced within a study of T cell repertoires in cytomegalovirus infection. Study summary: Indications came from public TCR beta signatures; they pointed to CMV infection and to a matching HLA type. Study-wide results and limits: Carriers of CMV and the relevant HLA type were discriminated by public TCR beta frequency. HLA-C-restricted TCR beta clonotypes specific for CMV led the ex vivo response.

The V gene lost 5 bases and the J gene lost 0 bases, with 11 bases spanning the gap. Germline assignment: CDR1 MDHEN and CDR2 SYDVKM. The CDR3 is made up of 15 amino acids. TCRdb re-called the reads with MiXCR, one entry per CDR3 protein. The sample shows around 95,000 distinct CDR3 sequences, approximately 32% of them seen only once. Turning to this clonotype: Its target is not known.

The sequencing used CD8+ T cells from cultured PBMCs, collected from culture after CMV antigen stimulation. The source is a human donor in good health (CMV status not recorded). Some clones in this sample may be carry-over from other donors' samples. The chain recombines TRBV28 with TRBJ2-1; weak D call: TRBD2 (6 bases). In DNA, the CDR3 is TGTGCCAGCAGTGCCGACGGGAGCTCCTACAATGAGCAGTTCTTC. Protein: CASSADGSSYNEQFF.